This entry features one T cell receptor beta chain sequence. The germline V gene has CDR1 MNHEY and CDR2 SVGAGI. J gave up 8 bases and V 5 bases, and 4 bases lay outside the gene matches. CDR3 length: 13 residues. This specimen belongs to a study of OX40 agonist ivuxolimab in advanced cancers. The table came from immunoSEQ multiplex PCR; TCRdb's copy has only in-frame clones and leaves some out. Among around 100,000 clones, 90% were seen once, and the ten largest hold approximately 0.34%. The genes are TRBV6-5 and TRBJ2-1, with TRBD2 matching 9 bases. This specimen was CD4+ or CD8+ T cells sorted from blood, taken in a trial of the OX40 agonist ivuxolimab. The clonotype was recovered from an adult with an advanced solid tumor such as melanoma, head and neck, liver or kidney cancer. For the CDR3, the DNA is TGTGCCAGCAGTCTAGCGGGACCCCATGAGCAGTTCTTC. It translates to CASSLAGPHEQFF.